This T cell receptor beta chain was recorded in a study of radiotherapy plus CTLA-4 blockade in lung cancer. This clone occurred once. No antigen is known for it. Sequencing used immunoSEQ multiplex PCR; TCRdb keeps in-frame clones, though not all of them. The top ten hold roughly 25% of the sample, which has about 43,000 clones, around 70% seen once. CTLA-4 blockade with ipilimumab, together with focal radiation, was given to patients with chemo-refractory metastatic non-small-cell lung cancer. General observations from the study: Subsequent to radiotherapy plus ipilimumab, tumor-derived TCR clones underwent expansion in blood. Reports identified early blood T cell clone dynamics, with interferon-beta, as the best response predictor.

This specimen consisted of peripheral blood, obtained from a patient treated with radiotherapy plus ipilimumab. The clonotype originates from a human donor with non-small cell lung cancer who had a partial response to radiotherapy plus ipilimumab.

As DNA, the CDR3 is TGTGCCAGCAGCTTGGGTGCGGGAGAGGGCACCGGGGAGCTGTTTTTT. Encoded protein: CASSLGAGEGTGELFF. V usage is TRBV5-4 and J usage is TRBJ2-2, with 7 bases that match TRBD2. Trimming took 0 bases from V and 4 from J; bases not matched to a gene: 6. The CDR3 totals 16 residues. Germline-derived CDR1 and CDR2 are SGHNT and YYREEE (reference sequence).